The clone carrying this T cell receptor (beta chain) has only a few counts. Its matching antigen is unknown. The data originate from a study of molecular identifiers for immune sequencing clone quantification. Study results and caveats: Sharing of a barcode by identical TCR molecules could cause highly expanded clone sizes to be underestimated.

Listed TCR primers, together with previously described methods, were used for the bulk TCR libraries. MiXCR was run by TCRdb on the PCR reads, yielding one entry per CDR3 protein. This sample yields roughly 320,000 distinct CDR3 sequences, of which roughly a quarter are seen a single time; roughly 0.7% belongs to the top ten. This CDR3 is 16 amino acids long. Trimming removed 3 bases from V and 6 bases from J; junction bases left unmatched: 12. CDR1 is MNHEY, CDR2 SVGEGT, per germline. Based on a CD8+CD4-CCR7+CD45RA+ profile, naive CD8 T cells were sorted. The source of this sequence is a human donor in good health. Some libraries in this study had Jurkat cell RNA spiked in. The specimen was naive CD8+ T cells from blood, with Jurkat cell RNA spiked in. Indicated subset: FACS-sorted CD8+CD4-CCR7+CD45RA+ naive T cells. The V and J genes are TRBV6-2 or TRBV6-3 and TRBJ2-7, with 9 bases fitting TRBD1. CDR3 residues: CASSYAFGTGLVEQYF. For the CDR3, the DNA is TGTGCCAGCAGTTATGCGTTTGGGACAGGGTTGGTCGAGCAGTACTTC.